The clone carrying this T cell receptor beta chain turned up a few times. Its antigen is unidentified. Investigators took around 10 milliliters of peripheral blood from every donor. This CDR3 is 13 amino acids long. CDR1 is SGHTA and CDR2 is FQGNSA in the germline V gene. The V end lost 5 bases, the J end lost 7 bases, and 14 bases lay between the germline ends. This specimen belongs to a study of blood T cells in healthy people across ages. With a J-beta primer mix and a sample-barcoded 5' primer, a second PCR ran about 6 to 11 cycles. TCRdb fed the 5' RACE reads into MiXCR, producing one record per CDR3 protein. The table records 780,000 or so distinct CDR3 sequences, just over 55% of them present only once. Study-wide results and caveats: Investigators viewed diversity estimates from one million T cells as underestimates, the study reported.

Sequenced input: blood. The sequence was obtained from a man in his forties in good health. The V call is TRBV7-2, the J call TRBJ2-5, with D maybe TRBD2 (6 bases). CDR3 region: CASSQGLDRTQYF. CDR3 DNA: TGTGCCAGCAGCCAGGGACTTGATCGGACCCAGTACTTC.